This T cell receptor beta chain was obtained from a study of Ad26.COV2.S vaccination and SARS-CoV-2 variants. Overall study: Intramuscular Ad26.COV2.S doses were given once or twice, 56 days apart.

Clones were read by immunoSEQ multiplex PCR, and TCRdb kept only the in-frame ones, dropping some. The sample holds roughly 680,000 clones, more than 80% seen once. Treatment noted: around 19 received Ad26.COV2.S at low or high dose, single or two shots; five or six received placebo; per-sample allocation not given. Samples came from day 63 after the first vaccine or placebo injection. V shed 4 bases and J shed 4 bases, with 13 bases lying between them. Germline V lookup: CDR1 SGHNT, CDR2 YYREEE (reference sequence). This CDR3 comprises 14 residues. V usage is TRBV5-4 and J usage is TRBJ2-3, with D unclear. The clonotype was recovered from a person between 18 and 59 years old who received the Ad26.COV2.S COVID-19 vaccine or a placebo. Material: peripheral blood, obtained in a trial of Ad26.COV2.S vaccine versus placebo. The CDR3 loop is CASSLEIAPDTQYF. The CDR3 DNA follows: TGTGCCAGCAGCCTGGAGATAGCTCCAGATACGCAGTATTTT.